This TCR beta chain was obtained from a study of early T cells in non-severe SARS-CoV-2 infection. TCRdb analysed the 5' RACE reads with MiXCR anew, one entry per CDR3 protein. This table has 20,000 to 25,000 distinct CDR3 sequences, 5.3% appearing once. This clonotype was found many times. The CDR3 is 15 amino acids. Germline values: CDR1 KGHSH, CDR2 LQKENI. The V gene end was trimmed by 4 bases and the J gene end by 0 bases; junction bases not matched to a gene: 4. The sequence was obtained from an adult who was a healthcare worker with PCR-confirmed SARS-CoV-2 infection or an uninfected control (not recorded which). What was sequenced was whole blood. The chain uses TRBV18 and TRBJ2-3; 7 bases are a match to TRBD1. The CDR3 DNA reads TGTGCCAGCTCACAGACAGGGTCCAGCACAGATACGCAGTATTTT. Protein sequence: CASSQTGSSTDTQYF.